A selection of T cell receptor beta chains follows, all from one sample in a study of blood T cell repertoires in COVID-19. Method: immunoSEQ multiplex PCR; TCRdb's copy keeps in-frame clones and lacks some. The data show about 250,000 clones, approximately 90% seen once. Material for sequencing was peripheral blood. Receptor source: a man aged 30-40 years with acute or convalescent COVID-19. Each CDR3 is given with its conserved first and last residue. The order of the fields is CDR3 DNA, CDR3 protein, J gene, clone size, D gene, V gene. D genes are given only for firm matches. Clone size is given for some rows only: seen once, a few or many times, or a class if the clone is expanded.

DNA: TGTGCCAGCGGATCCTTAGCGGGCAGGAACACCGGGGAGCTGTTTTTT; CDR3: CASGSLAGRNTGELFF; J: TRBJ2-2; size: -; D: TRBD2; V: TRBV13
DNA: TGTGCCAGCAGCTTGGGCCGGGACAGGGGGGACTATGGCTACACCTTC; CDR3: CASSLGRDRGDYGYTF; J: TRBJ1-2; size: -; D: TRBD1; V: TRBV5-4
DNA: TGTGCCAGCGAAAGAGATACAGCTGGGGCCAACGTCCTGACTTTC; CDR3: CASERDTAGANVLTF; J: TRBJ2-6; size: -; D: -; V: TRBV9
DNA: TGCGCCAGCAGCTTGGCCACGCGGTTAGCGGACACAGATACGCAGTATTTT; CDR3: CASSLATRLADTDTQYF; J: TRBJ2-3; size: -; D: -; V: TRBV5-1
DNA: TGTGCCAGCAGTCTAGGACTAGCGGGAGGAGGCTACGAGCAGTACTTC; CDR3: CASSLGLAGGGYEQYF; J: TRBJ2-7; size: once; D: TRBD2; V: TRBV6-6
DNA: TGTGCCAGCAGTGACGGGACAGGGGGCACAGATACGCAGTATTTT; CDR3: CASSDGTGGTDTQYF; J: TRBJ2-3; size: many; D: TRBD1; V: TRBV6-4
DNA: TGTGCCAGCAGCTTAACCCCGGGACAGAGGGAGCCCCAGCATTTT; CDR3: CASSLTPGQREPQHF; J: TRBJ1-5; size: once; D: TRBD1; V: TRBV7-2
DNA: TGTGCCAGCTCACAGAGTCTCAATTTTGGCGAGCAGTACTTC; CDR3: CASSQSLNFGEQYF; J: TRBJ2-7; size: -; D: -; V: TRBV18
DNA: TGTGCCAGCAGCGGCGGGAGCGATTCCTACGAGCAGTACTTC; CDR3: CASSGGSDSYEQYF; J: TRBJ2-7; size: -; D: TRBD2; V: TRBV5-5
DNA: TGTGCCACCCTCGTGGGGGGGCGCGTCTATGGCTACACCTTC; CDR3: CATLVGGRVYGYTF; J: TRBJ1-2; size: -; D: -; V: TRBV28
DNA: TGTGCCAGCAGCATCATAGCGACTCAAGAGACCCAGTACTTC; CDR3: CASSIIATQETQYF; J: TRBJ2-5; size: -; D: -; V: TRBV11-2
DNA: TGCGCCAGCAGACGGGGGAGACACGAGCAGTACTTC; CDR3: CASRRGRHEQYF; J: TRBJ2-7; size: -; D: -; V: TRBV5-1
DNA: TGTGCCAGCAGTTTTAGCACCGGGGAGCTGTTTTTT; CDR3: CASSFSTGELFF; J: TRBJ2-2; size: once; D: -; V: TRBV27
DNA: TGTGCCAGTAGTATAGACAGGTCCTACGAGCAGTACTTC; CDR3: CASSIDRSYEQYF; J: TRBJ2-7; size: once; D: -; V: TRBV19
DNA: TGTGCCAGCAGCCCGGGACAGGGAGGAGAAAAACTGTTTTTT; CDR3: CASSPGQGGEKLFF; J: TRBJ1-4; size: -; D: TRBD1; V: TRBV5-4
DNA: TGTGCCAGCAGGGGGGGATCCCGCCGGAATCAGCCCCAGCATTTT; CDR3: CASRGGSRRNQPQHF; J: TRBJ1-5; size: -; D: -; V: TRBV6-5
DNA: TGTGCCAGCAGCCCCCCAGGGGGCGGTGGCTACACCTTC; CDR3: CASSPPGGGGYTF; J: TRBJ1-2; size: -; D: TRBD1; V: TRBV11-2
DNA: TGCGCCAGCAGTTCGGACAGGGCTAATTCACCCCTCCACTTT; CDR3: CASSSDRANSPLHF; J: TRBJ1-6; size: -; D: TRBD1; V: TRBV5-1
DNA: TGTGCCAGCAGCTCACCCCCAGGGGCGGATGAAAAACTGTTTTTT; CDR3: CASSSPPGADEKLFF; J: TRBJ1-4; size: -; D: -; V: TRBV28
DNA: TGTGCCAGCAGCCGGAGGGCAGGGAACTACTGGGAAAAACTGTTTTTT; CDR3: CASSRRAGNYWEKLFF; J: TRBJ1-4; size: once; D: -; V: TRBV13
DNA: TGTGCCAGCAGCCAAATCTCGGGGTTCGGGGAGCTGTTTTTT; CDR3: CASSQISGFGELFF; J: TRBJ2-2; size: -; D: -; V: TRBV2
DNA: TGTGCCAGTAGCCAGCTTACTGGACAGGCTATCGTTGGCTACACCTTC; CDR3: CASSQLTGQAIVGYTF; J: TRBJ1-2; size: -; D: TRBD1; V: TRBV19
DNA: TGTGCCAGCAGCAAAAACGCCGAACTTAACACTGAAGCTTTCTTT; CDR3: CASSKNAELNTEAFF; J: TRBJ1-1; size: -; D: -; V: TRBV21-1
DNA: TGCAGCGTTGTTCTCGACTCGGCTGAAGCTTTCTTT; CDR3: CSVVLDSAEAFF; J: TRBJ1-1; size: -; D: -; V: TRBV29-1
DNA: TGTGCCAGCACACTTTTGACAGGGGCCAACTATGGCTACACCTTC; CDR3: CASTLLTGANYGYTF; J: TRBJ1-2; size: -; D: TRBD1; V: TRBV6-5
DNA: TGTGCCAGCAGTGGGAGGGGACCGCCCTACGAGCAGTACTTC; CDR3: CASSGRGPPYEQYF; J: TRBJ2-7; size: -; D: TRBD2; V: TRBV28
DNA: TGTGCCAGCAGTCCTTATTCGGGTGGGGATACGCAGTATTTT; CDR3: CASSPYSGGDTQYF; J: TRBJ2-3; size: -; D: -; V: TRBV27
DNA: TGTGCCAGCTCACCACGGACAGACGAGGAAGCTTTCTTT; CDR3: CASSPRTDEEAFF; J: TRBJ1-1; size: -; D: -; V: TRBV18
DNA: TGCAGTGCTAGTAAAGGGGGCAACACCGGGGAGCTGTTTTTT; CDR3: CSASKGGNTGELFF; J: TRBJ2-2; size: -; D: TRBD1; V: TRBV20-1
DNA: TGTGCCAGCAGCTTGGCCGGGACAGACCAAGAGACCCAGTACTTC; CDR3: CASSLAGTDQETQYF; J: TRBJ2-5; size: -; D: TRBD1; V: TRBV5-6
DNA: TGTGCCAGCTGGGCCGATCGGGACAGGGCAACGATAAACTATGGCTACACCTTC; CDR3: CASWADRDRATINYGYTF; J: TRBJ1-2; size: -; D: TRBD1; V: TRBV2
DNA: TGTGCCAGCAGCCCCGGGGGAGGGGACCGCGAGCAGTACTTC; CDR3: CASSPGGGDREQYF; J: TRBJ2-7; size: -; D: TRBD2; V: TRBV9
DNA: TGTGCTAGTGGTTTGGAAGAAACCGCAGGGGGCCGGGTCTATGGCTACACCTTC; CDR3: CASGLEETAGGRVYGYTF; J: TRBJ1-2; size: -; D: TRBD1; V: TRBV12-5
DNA: TGCGCCAGCAGCCAAGATCGGGTTAGGGGACTTATGACTAGCGGGGGTTCCTACGAGCAGTACTTC; CDR3: CASSQDRVRGLMTSGGSYEQYF; J: TRBJ2-7; size: -; D: TRBD2; V: TRBV4-1
DNA: TGTGCCACCAGGGCGGCGGGAGAATCCGGCACCGGGGAGCTGTTTTTT; CDR3: CATRAAGESGTGELFF; J: TRBJ2-2; size: many; D: TRBD2; V: TRBV24-1
DNA: TGCAGCATACTAGCGGACTCCTACGAGCAGTACTTC; CDR3: CSILADSYEQYF; J: TRBJ2-7; size: -; D: TRBD2; V: TRBV29-1
DNA: TGTGCCTGGAATGGGGGACAGGGATACACTGAAGCTTTCTTT; CDR3: CAWNGGQGYTEAFF; J: TRBJ1-1; size: -; D: TRBD1; V: TRBV30
DNA: TGTGCCAGCAGTTTAGGGGCAGGGCCCTCACCCCTCCACTTT; CDR3: CASSLGAGPSPLHF; J: TRBJ1-6; size: few; D: -; V: TRBV28
DNA: TGTGCCAGCAGCCTAGGACAGAGCTACTATAATTCACCCCTCCACTTT; CDR3: CASSLGQSYYNSPLHF; J: TRBJ1-6; size: -; D: -; V: TRBV5-5
DNA: TGTGCCAGCAGCGCTAGCGGATACTCCTACAATGAGCAGTTCTTC; CDR3: CASSASGYSYNEQFF; J: TRBJ2-1; size: -; D: TRBD2; V: TRBV2
DNA: TGTGCCAGCAGCCAACAGGGGTATTCTGGAAACACCATATATTTT; CDR3: CASSQQGYSGNTIYF; J: TRBJ1-3; size: -; D: -; V: TRBV3-1/TRBV3-2
DNA: TGTGCCAGCAGTCGACGGGCGGGGGTAGACTACGAGCAGTACTTC; CDR3: CASSRRAGVDYEQYF; J: TRBJ2-7; size: once; D: TRBD2; V: TRBV11-2
DNA: TGCGCCAGCAGCCAAGCCCTGGGGGCTAGCGGGGCCTCCTACGAGCAGTACTTC; CDR3: CASSQALGASGASYEQYF; J: TRBJ2-7; size: -; D: TRBD2; V: TRBV4-1
DNA: TGTGCCAGCAGCTTAATGGCCACTGAAGCTTTCTTT; CDR3: CASSLMATEAFF; J: TRBJ1-1; size: -; D: -; V: TRBV11-2
DNA: TGTGCTAGCAGCCCGCCGACTTATGGCTACACCTTC; CDR3: CASSPPTYGYTF; J: TRBJ1-2; size: -; D: -; V: TRBV7-7
DNA: TGTGCCAGCAGTTACCAGCGGGAGTACGAGCAGTACTTC; CDR3: CASSYQREYEQYF; J: TRBJ2-7; size: -; D: TRBD2; V: TRBV27
DNA: TGTGCCAGCAGCTTGGGGTTAGCGGGATCTACAGATACGCAGTATTTT; CDR3: CASSLGLAGSTDTQYF; J: TRBJ2-3; size: once; D: TRBD2; V: TRBV7-9
DNA: TGTGCCAGCAGTGTGTGGGAGAGGGGCAATCAGCCCCAGCATTTT; CDR3: CASSVWERGNQPQHF; J: TRBJ1-5; size: -; D: -; V: TRBV6-4
DNA: TGCGCCAGCAGCTTAAATCCTTTCGGAGGGGCTGGAGAGCAGTACTTC; CDR3: CASSLNPFGGAGEQYF; J: TRBJ2-7; size: -; D: -; V: TRBV5-1
DNA: TGCAGCGTTGAAGAAGGAACAGCCTACGAGCAGTACTTC; CDR3: CSVEEGTAYEQYF; J: TRBJ2-7; size: few; D: -; V: TRBV29-1
DNA: TGTGCCAGCAGTGACACCTTCAGGGGCTCCTACTACGAGCAGTACTTC; CDR3: CASSDTFRGSYYEQYF; J: TRBJ2-7; size: few; D: -; V: TRBV6-1
DNA: TGTGCCAGAAGCGTAGAATTAACCCGGACAGGCGGCAATCAGCCCCAGCATTTT; CDR3: CARSVELTRTGGNQPQHF; J: TRBJ1-5; size: -; D: TRBD1; V: TRBV5-3
DNA: TGTGCCAGCAGCTTCCCTAGCGGGGGGCTGGATACGCAGTATTTT; CDR3: CASSFPSGGLDTQYF; J: TRBJ2-3; size: -; D: TRBD2; V: TRBV5-4
DNA: TGCAGTGCTAGTAGGGGATTGGACACCATATATTTT; CDR3: CSASRGLDTIYF; J: TRBJ1-3; size: -; D: -; V: TRBV20-1
DNA: TGTGCCAGTAGCCTTGGCGGAGATTCCTACGAGCAGTACTTC; CDR3: CASSLGGDSYEQYF; J: TRBJ2-7; size: few; D: -; V: TRBV19
DNA: TGTGCCAGCAGGAAAGCCACCGGGACAGCCTCCTACAATGAGCAGTTCTTC; CDR3: CASRKATGTASYNEQFF; J: TRBJ2-1; size: -; D: TRBD1; V: TRBV7-9
DNA: TGTGCCAGCAGAATAGACAGATCCTCTGGAAACACCATATATTTT; CDR3: CASRIDRSSGNTIYF; J: TRBJ1-3; size: -; D: -; V: TRBV6-5
DNA: TGTGCCAGCTCGCTTGGACAGGCGGCGAACACTGAAGCTTTCTTT; CDR3: CASSLGQAANTEAFF; J: TRBJ1-1; size: -; D: TRBD1; V: TRBV18
DNA: TGTGCCAGCAGCCAAGACGGACAGGGGTATTCACCCCTCCACTTT; CDR3: CASSQDGQGYSPLHF; J: TRBJ1-6; size: -; D: TRBD1; V: TRBV3-1/TRBV3-2
DNA: TGTGCCAGCAGTTCAGCGGGGACCGGTGTGGATACGCAGTATTTT; CDR3: CASSSAGTGVDTQYF; J: TRBJ2-3; size: once; D: TRBD2; V: TRBV28